One and the same sample provided the 13 T cell receptor beta chains below, sequenced in a study of blood T cell repertoires in COVID-19. Data came from immunoSEQ multiplex PCR; TCRdb stores just in-frame clones and leaves some out. The profile shows about 210,000 clones, 84% of them singletons. Sequenced material: peripheral blood. The receptors were sampled from a woman between 50 and 59 years old with active or convalescent COVID-19.

This chain connects TRBV27 to TRBJ2-7; 9 bases match TRBD1. J gave up 3 bases and V 10 bases, and 10 bases lay outside the gene matches. Per germline, CDR1 MNHEY and CDR2 SMNVEV (reference sequence). This CDR3 comprises 14 residues. Here the CDR3 reads CATGRDRAFYEQYF. The CDR3 region has the DNA TGTGCCACCGGCCGGGACAGGGCTTTCTACGAGCAGTACTTC.

The V gene is TRBV6-5, the J gene TRBJ1-3, with a tentative D call TRBD1 (5 bases). The CDR3 loop spans 14 amino acids. Germline assignment: CDR1 MNHEY and CDR2 SVGAGI. V dropped 7 bases and J dropped 0 bases, with 10 bases sitting between them. The CDR3 region is CASIRGSSGNTIYF. The CDR3 DNA follows: TGTGCCAGCATTAGGGGAAGCTCTGGAAACACCATATATTTT.

V usage is TRBV28 and J usage is TRBJ2-7; 7 bases line up with TRBD2. Trimming removed 6 bases from V and 1 base from J; junction bases left unmatched: 9. This CDR3 region has 15 residues. The germline CDR1 and CDR2 sequences are MDHEN and SYDVKM. CDR3 nucleotides: TGTGCCAGCAGCGCCCCCCTAGCGGTTTCCTACGAGCAGTACTTC. Its protein is CASSAPLAVSYEQYF.

V is TRBV28 and J is TRBJ2-1; 11 nucleotides line up with TRBD1. CDR1 is MDHEN and CDR2 is SYDVKM in the germline V gene. The CDR3 is 16 amino acids. Trimming took 4 bases from V and 5 from J; bases not matched to a gene: 7. The CDR3, as DNA: TGTGCCAGCAGTTCCACCGGGACAGGGGGTCACAATGAGCAGTTCTTC. Its translation is CASSSTGTGGHNEQFF.

The chain recombines TRBV7-9 with TRBJ1-2; 8 nucleotides match TRBD1. V lost 1 base to trimming and J lost 8 bases; unmatched junction nucleotides: 3. In germline, CDR1 is SEHNR, CDR2 FQNEAQ (reference sequence). The CDR3 loop spans 13 amino acids. DNA of the CDR3: TGTGCCAGCAGCTTAGAAGGGACAGGAGGCTACACCTTC. Protein: CASSLEGTGGYTF.

The V call is TRBV28, the J call TRBJ1-6; D is possibly TRBD1 (6 bases). Germline-derived CDR1 and CDR2 are MDHEN and SYDVKM. The CDR3 contains 14 residues. Trimming took 3 bases from V and 7 from J, leaving 10 bases between them. CDR3 in DNA: TGTGCCAGCAGTTTGCACAGGGCGAATTCACCCCTCCACTTT. Encoded protein: CASSLHRANSPLHF.

The V gene is TRBV10-3, the J gene TRBJ2-3; 9 positions agree with TRBD1. Germline CDR1 is ENHRY and CDR2 is SYGVKD. The CDR3 is 16 amino acids. After removal of 3 bases from V and 2 bases from J, the junction contained 6 bases not matched to a gene. The CDR3 sequence is CAISEWDREATDTQYF. The CDR3 DNA is TGTGCCATCAGTGAATGGGACAGGGAGGCCACAGATACGCAGTATTTT.

The chain uses TRBV7-3 and TRBJ2-2, with no clear D. V lost 5 bases to trimming and J lost 0 bases, with 10 bases between them. The germline V gene has CDR1 SGHTA and CDR2 FQGTGA. This CDR3 comprises 15 residues. CDR3 protein: CASSASRTNTGELFF. The CDR3 nucleotides are TGTGCCAGCAGCGCCTCGAGGACGAACACCGGGGAGCTGTTTTTT. Together with reference TRBV7-3 and TRBJ2-2, the CDR3 gives the full variable domain: GAGVSQTPSNKVTEKGKYVELRCDPISGHTALYWYRQSLGQGPEFLIYFQGTGAADDSGLPNDRFFAVRPEGSVSTLKIQRTERGDSAVYLCASSASRTNTGELFFGEGSRLTVL.

The V and J genes are TRBV23-1 and TRBJ1-1, with a weak D call TRBD1 (5 bases). TRBV23-1 is treated as an ORF (open reading frame) with a function not yet certain. Trimming shortened V by 4 bases and J by 7 bases, and 22 bases separated the two germline ends. The CDR3 extends over 16 amino acids. In DNA form, the CDR3 reads TGCGCCAGCAGTCCCCAAGTGTCGACGGGGGAGTGTGAAGCTTTCTTT. Translated, it gives CASSPQVSTGECEAFF.

This clone has only one observation. The chain carries TRBV3-1 (or the pseudogene TRBV3-2) and TRBJ2-3; 7 bases align to TRBD2. Losses at the gene ends were 6 bases for V and 4 bases for J; bases not matched to a gene: 7. Germline CDR1 LGHDT, CDR2 YNNKEL (reference sequence). The CDR3 is made up of 14 amino acids. The CDR3 sequence is CASRDSGSSDTQYF. Written as DNA, the CDR3 is TGTGCCAGCAGGGATAGCGGGTCATCAGATACGCAGTATTTT.

V gene TRBV23-1 combines with J gene TRBJ2-5; 11 nucleotides align to TRBD1. TRBV23-1 is an ORF; its function is uncertain. V shed 4 bases and J 3 bases; nucleotides not matched to a gene: 10. CDR3 size: 17 residues. The chain's CDR3 is CASSRPGQGVEEETQYF. The CDR3 bases are TGCGCCAGCAGTCGGCCGGGACAGGGGGTCGAAGAAGAGACCCAGTACTTC.

This clone was seen a handful of times. The V gene is TRBV9, the J gene TRBJ1-2; 8 bases match TRBD1. The junction had 8 bases not matched to a gene; V was cut back by 4 bases and J by 6 bases. The germline gives CDR1 SGDLS, CDR2 YYNGEE. There are 14 residues in the CDR3. The CDR3 nucleotides are TGTGCCAGCAGCCGAGACCAACAGGGGGATGGCTACACCTTC. Amino acids: CASSRDQQGDGYTF.

V gene TRBV28 combines with J gene TRBJ1-2, with 12 bases matching TRBD1. J gave up 8 bases and V 7 bases, and 11 bases lay outside the gene matches. The CDR3 consists of 15 residues. CDR1 is MDHEN, CDR2 SYDVKM, per germline. CDR3 bases: TGTGCCAGCACTTCAGGGACAGGGGGCGCGGGAGGCTACACCTTC. As protein: CASTSGTGGAGGYTF.